The 9 T cell receptor beta chains given below trace back to one sample, sequenced in a study of siplizumab effects on memory and regulatory T cells. The method was immunoSEQ multiplex PCR; TCRdb's version includes in-frame clones alone and lacks a portion of them. This sample has 56,000 or so clones, with around 97% found just once. The sequencing sample was made of naive CD8+ T cells sorted from blood. These receptors came from a human donor in good health.

This chain connects TRBV12-5 to TRBJ1-2; tentative D call: TRBD1 (5 bases). With 0 bases removed from V and 8 bases from J, the gap between germline ends came to 16 bases. The CDR3 loop spans 15 amino acids. CDR1 is LGHNT, CDR2 FRNRAP, per germline. The CDR3 protein is CASGLVGGGYAGYTF. The DNA of the CDR3 is TGTGCTAGTGGTTTGGTCGGGGGGGGATACGCAGGCTACACCTTC.

V gene TRBV19 combines with J gene TRBJ2-7; a weak D match, TRBD2 (6 bases). Between the trimmed V and J ends, which lost 1 base and 4 bases, there was a span of 11 bases. CDR3 size: 14 residues. CDR1 and CDR2 from the germline V gene are LNHDA and SQIVND (reference sequence). CDR3 coding DNA: TGTGCCAGTAGTATAGGCGCCGGGACTTACGAGCAGTACTTC. This gives the protein CASSIGAGTYEQYF. Together with reference TRBV19 and TRBJ2-7, the CDR3 gives the full variable domain: DGGITQSPKYLFRKEGQNVTLSCEQNLNHDAMYWYRQDPGQGLRLIYYSQIVNDFQKGDIAEGYSVSREKKESFPLTVTSAQKNPTAFYLCASSIGAGTYEQYFGPGTRLTVT.

V is TRBV5-6 and J is TRBJ1-4; tentative D call: TRBD1 (5 bases). CDR1 is SGHDT and CDR2 is YYEEEE in the germline V gene. Trimming took off 1 base at V and 7 bases at J, with 11 bases between the two ends. This CDR3 spans 14 amino acids. The CDR3 DNA sequence: TGTGCCAGCAGCTTGCGGCAGGGAATTGAAAAACTGTTTTTT. Amino acids: CASSLRQGIEKLFF. Drawing the rest from reference TRBV5-6 and TRBJ1-4, the complete variable domain is DAGVTQSPTHLIKTRGQQVTLRCSPKSGHDTVSWYQQALGQGPQFIFQYYEEEERQRGNFPDRFSGHQFPNYSSELNVNALLLGDSALYLCASSLRQGIEKLFFGSGTQLSVL.

In nucleotides, the CDR3 is TGTGCCAGCAGTTCGCAACAGGGAGGCGATGGCTACACCTTC. Translation gives CASSSQQGGDGYTF. The chain couples TRBV27 to TRBJ1-2; D perhaps matches TRBD1 (6 bases). Germline V CDR1 and CDR2: MNHEY, SMNVEV (reference sequence). Trimming left V 4 bases short and J 6 bases short, with 15 bases between. This CDR3 is 14 amino acids long.

This clone was recorded once. The chain joins TRBV7-8 to TRBJ2-7; D gene uncertain. The CDR3 sequence is 14 residues long. In germline, CDR1 is SGHVS, CDR2 FQNEAQ. V lost 3 bases, J lost 1 base, and 10 bases lay in between. Here the CDR3 reads CASSLGRSSYEQYF. DNA of the CDR3: TGTGCCAGCAGCTTGGGCAGGAGTTCCTACGAGCAGTACTTC.

The gene calls are TRBV7-6 and TRBJ2-2; D is uncertain. CDR1 is SGHVS and CDR2 is FNYEAQ in the germline V gene. The CDR3 length is 18 residues. The V and J ends lost 1 base and 0 bases respectively, with 15 bases between them. The CDR3 protein is CASSLVPANYANTGELFF. As DNA, the CDR3 is TGTGCCAGCAGCTTAGTACCAGCGAACTACGCGAACACCGGGGAGCTGTTTTTT.

The chain is built from TRBV9 and TRBJ2-1; D uncertain. The ends were cut back, 4 bases at V and 6 bases at J, with 8 bases in the middle. The CDR3 is 12 amino acids. CDR1 SGDLS and CDR2 YYNGEE come from the germline V gene. The CDR3 coding sequence is TGTGCCAGCAGCAGAGGCAGCAATGAGCAGTTCTTC. It yields the protein CASSRGSNEQFF.

V is TRBV30 and J is TRBJ2-1; D not resolved. The V gene's germline CDR1 is GTSNPN and CDR2 SVGIG (reference sequence). Trimming stripped 2 bases from V and 8 bases from J, with 10 bases between. This CDR3 spans 12 amino acids. The CDR3 nucleotides are TGTGCCTGGAGTTCCTTCGGCGATGAGCAGTTCTTC. As protein: CAWSSFGDEQFF.

This rearrangement joins TRBV27 to TRBJ2-1; a weak D match, TRBD2 (5 bases). The V end lost 3 bases, the J end lost 3 bases, and 6 bases lay between the germline ends. The CDR3 has 13 amino acids. The germline CDR1 and CDR2 sequences are MNHEY and SMNVEV (reference sequence). CDR3 sequence (DNA): TGTGCCAGCAGTTTGGGGAGCTACAATGAGCAGTTCTTC. Its protein is CASSLGSYNEQFF.